This T cell receptor (beta chain) was captured by sequencing in a study of Ad26.COV2.S vaccination and SARS-CoV-2 variants. The repertoire was sequenced with immunoSEQ multiplex PCR; TCRdb's copy has only in-frame clones and lacks some. The profile shows around 270,000 clones, approximately 90% of them singletons. The treatment was: roughly 20 received Ad26.COV2.S at low or high dose, single or two shots; about 5 received placebo; per-sample allocation not given. Each sample was drawn 63 days after the first injection (of vaccine or placebo). CDR3 length: 16 amino acids. Germline CDR1 is MRHNA and CDR2 is SNTAGT. J lost 2 bases, V lost 5 bases, and 9 bases had no gene match.

This chain connects TRBV6-4 to TRBJ2-3, with 8 bases lining up with TRBD2. Source: peripheral blood, taken in a trial of Ad26.COV2.S vaccine versus placebo. The TCR was taken from a person between 18 and 65 years old who received the Ad26.COV2.S COVID-19 vaccine or a placebo. DNA for the CDR3: TGTGCCAGCAGTCTTCGACCCGGGGGGGCCACAGATACGCAGTATTTT. Its translation: CASSLRPGGATDTQYF.